This T cell receptor beta chain derives from a study of OX40 agonist ivuxolimab in advanced cancers. Study summary: Ivuxolimab was administered intravenously to patients at 0.01 to 10 mg/kg every 2 weeks.

The CDR3 loop spans 15 amino acids. Germline CDR1 reads SGHVS; CDR2 reads FQNEAQ. Trimming removed 1 base from V and 2 bases from J, with 9 bases in between. Profiling relied on immunoSEQ multiplex PCR, and the TCRdb table lists in-frame clones only, not all of them. The table includes fewer than 40,000 clones, roughly 80% detected once. V usage is TRBV7-8 and J usage is TRBJ2-1; possibly TRBD2 for D (6 bases). This TCR was recovered from an adult with an advanced solid tumor such as melanoma, head and neck, liver or kidney cancer. The sample was CD4+ or CD8+ T cells sorted from blood, taken in a trial of the OX40 agonist ivuxolimab. CDR3 in DNA: TGTGCCAGCAGCTTAGGAAGCGGGCCCTACAATGAGCAGTTCTTC. It encodes CASSLGSGPYNEQFF.